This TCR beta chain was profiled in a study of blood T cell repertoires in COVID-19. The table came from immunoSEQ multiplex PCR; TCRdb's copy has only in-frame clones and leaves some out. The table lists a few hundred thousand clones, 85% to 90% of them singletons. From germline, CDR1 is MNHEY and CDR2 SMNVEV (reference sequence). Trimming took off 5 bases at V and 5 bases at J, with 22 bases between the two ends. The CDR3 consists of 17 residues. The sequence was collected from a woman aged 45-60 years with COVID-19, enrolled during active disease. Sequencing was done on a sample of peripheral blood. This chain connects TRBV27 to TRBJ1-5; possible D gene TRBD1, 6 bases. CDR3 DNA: TGTGCCAGCAGTAGGGGGGGTTGGGGAGGGGATTATCAGCCCCAGCATTTT. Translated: CASSRGGWGGDYQPQHF.